This entry is about one T cell receptor beta chain. This clone appeared a single time. This clone's antigen is unknown. No much larger clone exists at a distance of one base, and base qualities are not known. These data come from a study of shared clonotypes between healthy human individuals (dated by TCRdb to the early 2020s). The study in broad terms: The cohort comprised two women and a few men aged 18 to 49 years. To increase sequencing depth and limit assay-specific biases, TCR repertoire library preparation and sequencing were carried out by different laboratories using diverse techniques. Between about 0.8 and 8.9 billion PBMCs per donor were obtained by leukapheresis. The study deeply sequenced blood TCR repertoires of five healthy adults to estimate repertoire size and the extent of clonotype sharing between individuals. Per donor, three plates each were used for CD4 naive and CD4 memory, two for CD8 naive, and one for CD8 memory. The paper as a whole reports these results and caveats: The small number of donors limited the genetic and exposure-history diversity represented. Pairwise subsampling led to the expectation that sequencing depth would affect the degree of clonotype sharing among donors. Rarefaction of sorted-subset datasets indicated incomplete sequencing despite the large sequencing depth. Clonotypes shared by all four sorted-subset donors showed higher generation probabilities than non-shared clonotypes. Around 5% of naive CD4, 3.5% of naive CD8, approximately 2.2% of memory CD4, and roughly 0.4% of memory CD8 clonotypes were shared across several donors. Naive subsets generally had larger estimated clonotype richness than memory subsets did. Only blood was sampled, and tissue TCR repertoires likely differ from those in blood.

The donors were healthy, HIV-negative adults with no recently reported acute infections or vaccinations. All donors were Caucasian adults living in Nashville, Tennessee, USA. CD4+ T cells were enriched through magnetic negative selection, after which naive cells were positively selected on CD45RA and the remaining negative fraction served as the memory subset. Blood was obtained by leukapheresis, after which PBMCs were separated by Ficoll-Histopaque density gradient centrifugation and cryopreserved in liquid nitrogen vapor phase. Analytical flow cytometry was used to check the purity and quantity of each magnetically sorted T cell population. From each sorted fraction, genomic DNA was isolated and quantified by UV absorbance on a Nanodrop 2000c. TCR CDR3 regions were amplified from genomic DNA by multiplex PCR using the deep immunoSEQ assay. Extracted genomic DNA from each cell subset was distributed evenly across all wells of several immunoSEQ 96-well plates, and each plate was treated as a replicate. For sorted subsets, around 200 ng genomic DNA, equal to tens of thousands of T cell genomes, was loaded into each replicate PCR. Purified libraries were quantified with a Qubit 3.0 fluorometer, sized on a Bioanalyzer 2100, and re-quantified with the KAPA Library Quantification kit. A separate single-read 150-cycle Illumina NextSeq 550 flow cell was used to sequence each immunoSEQ 96-well plate. Concerning the study's data processing: Because the immunoSEQ output held only junctional sequences and lacked quality scores, the filtering could not match the filtering applied to full-length reads. Sequences were annotated with PyIR, a Python wrapper for IgBLAST v1.9, and V/J genes and CDR3 were assigned using IMGT germline references. Reads were removed for weak V/J assignments (E-value above 1e-6), missing CDR3, stop codons, out-of-frame junctions, or ambiguous translated residues. V3J clonotypes were defined as sequences sharing the same inferred V gene, J gene, and CDR3 amino acid sequence. Percentage overlap between repertoires was computed as shared unique clonotypes divided by the size of the smaller repertoire. Three approaches were used to assess repertoire richness: RTK rarefaction, the Chao1 estimator, and Recon v2.1 estimates of unobserved clonotypes. OLGA was used to compute generation probabilities for all TCRbeta clonotypes that the gDNA method yielded from a few donors. TCRdb stores this immuneACCESS table with in-frame sequences only. Part of the clones is absent; in the studies checked, under half of the shortfall reflects unresolved V genes, and no reason is known for the rest. V, J and clone size were drawn from that table, and D and trimming were deduced from the DNA. Counted in this sample were 2 million to 2.5 million clones; 93% of them appeared once. 0.35% to 0.45% of the sample is taken by the ten largest.

From the cysteine up to the phenylalanine, the CDR3 has a length of 16 residues. The only DNA kept is the CDR3, 48 bases in frame from the first base. V gives up 8 bases and J gives up 0 bases, and the segment between their germline ends measures 19 bases. From the germline V gene (reference sequence), CDR1 is SEHNR and CDR2 is FQNEAQ. The chain employs TRBV7-9 and TRBJ2-5; too little of a D gene remains to name it. The sequence was obtained from a man younger than 35 in good health. Some clones in this sample may be carry-over from other donors' samples. The sample was naive CD4+ T cells from PBMCs. What this sample's cell subset or site label stands for: CD45RA+ positively selected. The CDR3 protein sequence reads: CASSPAPATYQETQYF. The DNA sequence follows: TGTGCCAGCTCCCCCGCGCCAGCCACGTACCAAGAGACCCAGTACTTC.